This T cell receptor (beta chain) was found in a study of T cells in localized non-small cell lung cancer (dated by TCRdb to 2020 to 2022). About the investigation overall: Comparing tumors with uninvolved tumor-adjacent lungs, the study looked at the T cell repertoires of 236 patients with early-stage NSCLC. The cohort comprised around 240 treatment-naïve NSCLC patients with resected, localized lung tumors. The mean age of the NSCLC patients was around 67 years, with 130 or so men and around 99 women. What the research found in general, with its limitations: Of the top 100 tumor clones, a median of approximately 60 were detected in paired uninvolved adjacent lung; 28 were also among that lung's top 100. The highest T cell clonality was observed in uninvolved tumor-adjacent lung, where clonality exceeded that of tumor, suggesting that antigenic responses were more focused in uninvolved tumor-adjacent lung. Since the design was exploratory, TCR variables were selected using unadjusted p-values with no false-discovery rate correction. Because multi-region sequencing of the tumors was not done, intratumor heterogeneity could not be ruled out. Higher T cell density in blood was associated with longer overall survival, whereas higher clonality in adjacent lung was associated with shorter survival.

TCR beta CDR3 regions were sequenced from DNA using the immunoSEQ Assay. Per the original workflow: T cell density was computed as TCR beta template counts normalized to usable DNA estimated by amplifying housekeeping genes. The preseqR package was used to estimate richness by extrapolating to 400,000 templates for PBMC samples and to 120,000 templates for tissue samples. Clonality was defined as one minus Pielou's evenness. To identify tissue-enriched TCRs, differential abundance testing was run on productive amino-acid clonotypes with a minimum total count of 5 and an alpha of 0.1. Repertoire overlap between compartments was quantified with the Jaccard Index and Morisita Overlap Index. GLIPH grouped TCR beta CDR3s together with public tetramer-defined viral CDR3s, and a viral motif had to include at least three viral sequences and show V-gene enrichment. TCRdb's version of the immuneACCESS table is confined to in-frame rearrangements and falls short of the full clone set. An unresolved V gene accounts for under half of the shortfall where checked; the remainder is of unknown origin. Clone size and the V and J calls come from that table; the DNA yielded D and trimming. The sample yields roughly 5,200 clones; 55% were counted once. The top ten clonotypes cover 3% to 4% of the sample.

Per the germline V gene, KGHSH is the CDR1 and LQKENI is the CDR2. Trimming takes 3 bases from V and 5 bases from J, and the germline ends sit 11 bases apart. From the cysteine through the phenylalanine, the CDR3 covers 14 amino acids. Solely the CDR3 DNA is kept, with 42 bases framed from the first base. About this clone itself: Its binding antigen is unknown. Per-base quality was not reported, and no clone a single base away is much larger than it.

The TCR sequence derives from a male donor older than 55 with stage I squamous cell lung carcinoma. The sequencing here drew on lymph node tissue, taken before any cancer treatment. The V and J segments used are TRBV18 and TRBJ2-1, with TRBD2 perhaps the D gene, on 5 matching bases. CDR3 region: CASSPMGANNEQFF. The nucleotide sequence is TGTGCCAGCTCACCCATGGGAGCTAACAATGAGCAGTTCTTC.